This T cell receptor beta chain derives from a study of cytomegalovirus exposure and HLA in healthy donors. J gave up 6 bases and V 6 bases, and 12 bases lay outside the gene matches. CDR3 length equals 16 residues. Germline V gene lookup returns CDR1 MDHEN and CDR2 SYDVKM. The study ran its PCR with 60 Vbeta and 13 Jbeta primers. Clones were read by immunoSEQ multiplex PCR, and TCRdb kept only the in-frame ones, dropping some. In the table there are about 130,000 clones, 84% of which are singletons. The chain couples TRBV28 to TRBJ1-4; 8 bases line up with TRBD1. Specimen: PBMCs. The clonotype comes from a woman under 30 in good health and CMV-seropositive. The CDR3 region has the DNA TGTGCCAGCAGACCTCCTCCGGGACAGGCAGATGAAAAACTGTTTTTT. This sequence encodes CASRPPPGQADEKLFF. Based on the CDR3 plus reference TRBV28 and TRBJ1-4, the full variable domain is DVKVTQSSRYLVKRTGEKVFLECVQDMDHENMFWYRQDPGLGLRLIYFSYDVKMKEKGDIPEGYSVSREKKERFSLILESASTNQTSMYLCASRPPPGQADEKLFFGSGTQLSVL.